This T cell receptor (beta chain) was profiled in a study of T cell changes during pregnancy in multiple sclerosis. Data came from immunoSEQ multiplex PCR; TCRdb stores just in-frame clones and leaves some out. This table holds about 60,000 clones, 92% found once. The V gene end was trimmed by 1 base and the J gene end by 1 base; junction bases not matched to a gene: 14. Looked up from germline, CDR1 is LNHDA and CDR2 is SQIVND (reference sequence). The CDR3 covers 19 residues. This chain joins TRBV19 and TRBJ2-3, with 7 nucleotides matching TRBD2. The clonotype comes from a female donor with multiple sclerosis, enrolled in a pregnancy study. Sequenced material: peripheral blood, taken in the first trimester of pregnancy. CDR3 residues: CASSIASRASAGGTDTQYF. The CDR3 DNA is TGTGCCAGTAGTATAGCTTCGCGGGCAAGCGCGGGGGGCACAGATACGCAGTATTTT.